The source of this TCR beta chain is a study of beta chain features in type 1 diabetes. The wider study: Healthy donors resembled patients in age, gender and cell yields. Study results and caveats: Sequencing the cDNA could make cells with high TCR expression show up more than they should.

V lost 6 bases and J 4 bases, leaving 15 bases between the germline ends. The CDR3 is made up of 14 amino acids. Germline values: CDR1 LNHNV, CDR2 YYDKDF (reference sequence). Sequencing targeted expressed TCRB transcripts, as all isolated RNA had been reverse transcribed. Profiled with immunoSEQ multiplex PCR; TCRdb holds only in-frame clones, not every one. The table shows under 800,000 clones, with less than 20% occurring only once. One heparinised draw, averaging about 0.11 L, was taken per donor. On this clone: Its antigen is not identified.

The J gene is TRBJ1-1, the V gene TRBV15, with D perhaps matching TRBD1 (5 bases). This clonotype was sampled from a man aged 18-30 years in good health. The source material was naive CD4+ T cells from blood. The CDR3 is CATRKTVLGTEAFF. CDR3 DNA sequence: TGTGCCACCAGGAAGACAGTACTTGGCACTGAAGCTTTCTTT.